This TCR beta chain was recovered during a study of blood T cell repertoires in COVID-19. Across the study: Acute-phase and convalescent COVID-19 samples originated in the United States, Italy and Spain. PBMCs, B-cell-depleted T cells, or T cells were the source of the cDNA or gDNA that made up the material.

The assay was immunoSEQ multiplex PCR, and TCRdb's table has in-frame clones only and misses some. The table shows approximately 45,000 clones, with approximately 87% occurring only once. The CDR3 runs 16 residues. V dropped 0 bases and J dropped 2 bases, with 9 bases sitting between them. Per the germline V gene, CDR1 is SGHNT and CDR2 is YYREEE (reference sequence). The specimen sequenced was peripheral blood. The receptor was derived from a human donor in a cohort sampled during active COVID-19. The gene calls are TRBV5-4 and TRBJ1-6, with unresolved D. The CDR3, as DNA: TGTGCCAGCAGCTTGGGTGGGAGCGCCTATAATTCACCCCTCCACTTT. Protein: CASSLGGSAYNSPLHF.